This T cell receptor beta chain was identified during a study of monozygotic twins with inflammatory bowel disease. From germline, CDR1 is MGHRA and CDR2 YSYEKL. The CDR3 contains 14 residues. Each CDR3 protein gets one entry in TCRdb, which reprocessed the 5' RACE reads and gives no DNA. The sample has tens of thousands of distinct CDR3 sequences; the top ten hold about 7.4%. The sequence derives from a human donor with ulcerative colitis or Crohn's disease, or a healthy co-twin of an affected twin (not recorded which). Sequenced input: blood. The V and J genes are TRBV4-1 and TRBJ2-3; TCRdb's D call of TRBD2 is untestable without DNA. Here the CDR3 reads CASSQASGGALQYF.